This TCR beta chain stems from a study of CD8+CD57+ T cells in acquired aplastic anemia. As for the study in general: The sorted CD4+ and CD8+ cells yielded an average approximately 3.3 ug of DNA.

This clonotype has ten or more counts. The germline V gene encodes CDR1 LNHDA and CDR2 SQIVND (reference sequence). The V and J ends lost 5 bases and 2 bases respectively, with 15 bases between them. The CDR3 spans 15 residues. By flow cytometry, patients selected for sequencing had shown an expansion of CD8+CD57+ cells. Every one of the patients had aplastic anemia (severe, acquired). TCR beta VDJ and CDR3 profiles were obtained from a genomic DNA template. TCRdb processed the reads anew with MiXCR; each CDR3 protein has one entry. Here the sample spans approximately 220,000 distinct CDR3 sequences, about half being singletons.

V usage is TRBV19 and J usage is TRBJ1-1; D is undetermined. This sequence was found in a human donor with aplastic anemia. The sample comprised sorted CD4+, CD8+, or CD8+CD57+ T cells (not recorded which) from PBMCs. The CDR3 here is CASSPSDGFNTEAFF. The DNA of the CDR3 is TGTGCCAGTAGTCCCTCAGACGGGTTTAACACTGAAGCTTTCTTT.